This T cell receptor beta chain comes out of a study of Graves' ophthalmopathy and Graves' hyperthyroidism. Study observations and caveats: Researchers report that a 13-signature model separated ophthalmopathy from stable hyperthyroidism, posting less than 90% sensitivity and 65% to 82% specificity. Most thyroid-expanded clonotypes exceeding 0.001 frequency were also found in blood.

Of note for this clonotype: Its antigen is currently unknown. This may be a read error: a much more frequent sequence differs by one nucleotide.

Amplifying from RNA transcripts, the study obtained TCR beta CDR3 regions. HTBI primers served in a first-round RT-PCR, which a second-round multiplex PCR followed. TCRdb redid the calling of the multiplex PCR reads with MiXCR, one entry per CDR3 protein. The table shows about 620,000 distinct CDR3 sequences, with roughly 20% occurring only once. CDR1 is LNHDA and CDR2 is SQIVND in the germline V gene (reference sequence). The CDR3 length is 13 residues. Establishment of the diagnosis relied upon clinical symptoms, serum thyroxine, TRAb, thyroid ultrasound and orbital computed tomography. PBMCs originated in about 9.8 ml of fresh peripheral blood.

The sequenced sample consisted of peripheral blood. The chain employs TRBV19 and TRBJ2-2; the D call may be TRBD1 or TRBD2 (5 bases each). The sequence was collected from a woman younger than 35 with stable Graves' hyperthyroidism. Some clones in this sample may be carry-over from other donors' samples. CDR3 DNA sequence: TGTGCCAGCTCGAGGGGCCCCACCGGGGAGCCGTTTTTT. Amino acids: CASSRGPTGEPFF.